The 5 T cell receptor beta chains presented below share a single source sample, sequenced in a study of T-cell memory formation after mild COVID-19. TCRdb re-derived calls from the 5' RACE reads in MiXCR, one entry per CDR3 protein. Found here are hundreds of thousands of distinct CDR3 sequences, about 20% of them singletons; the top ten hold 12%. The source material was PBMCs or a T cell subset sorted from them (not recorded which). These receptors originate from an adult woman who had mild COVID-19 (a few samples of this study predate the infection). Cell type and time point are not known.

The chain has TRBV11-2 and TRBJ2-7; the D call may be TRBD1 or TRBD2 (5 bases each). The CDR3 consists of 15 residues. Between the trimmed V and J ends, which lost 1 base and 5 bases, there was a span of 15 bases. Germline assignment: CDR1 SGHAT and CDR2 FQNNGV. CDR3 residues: CASSLVISGAHEQYF. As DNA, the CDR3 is TGTGCCAGCAGCTTAGTGATCTCCGGGGCGCACGAGCAGTACTTC.

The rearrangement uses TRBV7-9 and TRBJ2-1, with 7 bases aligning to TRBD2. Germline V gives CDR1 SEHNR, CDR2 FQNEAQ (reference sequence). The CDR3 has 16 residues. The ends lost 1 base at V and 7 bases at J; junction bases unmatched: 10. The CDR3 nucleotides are TGTGCCAGCAGCTTAGGGGGGGGAACAGCCAGTAATGAGCAGTTCTTC. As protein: CASSLGGGTASNEQFF.

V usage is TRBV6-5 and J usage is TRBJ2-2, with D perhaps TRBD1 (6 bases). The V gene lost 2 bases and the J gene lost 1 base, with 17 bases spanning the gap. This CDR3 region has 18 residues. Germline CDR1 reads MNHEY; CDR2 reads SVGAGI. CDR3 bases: TGTGCCAGCAGTTACCCACAGGGATCTGCCTGGAACACCGGGGAGCTGTTTTTT. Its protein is CASSYPQGSAWNTGELFF.

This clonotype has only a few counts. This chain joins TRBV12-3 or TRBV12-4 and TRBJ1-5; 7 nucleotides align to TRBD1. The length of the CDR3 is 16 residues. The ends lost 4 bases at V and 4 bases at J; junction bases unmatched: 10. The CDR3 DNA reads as TGTGCCAGCAGTTCAGGCAGGGGGGGTAGGAATCAGCCCCAGCATTTT. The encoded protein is CASSSGRGGRNQPQHF.

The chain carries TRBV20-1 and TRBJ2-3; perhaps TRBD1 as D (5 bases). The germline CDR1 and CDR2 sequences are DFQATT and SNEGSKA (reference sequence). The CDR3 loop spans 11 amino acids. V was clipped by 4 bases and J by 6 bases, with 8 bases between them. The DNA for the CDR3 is TGCAGTGCTAAGGGGCTCGATACGCAGTATTTT. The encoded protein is CSAKGLDTQYF.